Detailed here is one T cell receptor (beta chain). These data come from a study of cytomegalovirus exposure and HLA in healthy donors. The CDR3 covers 14 residues. Per germline, CDR1 LNHDA and CDR2 SQIVND (reference sequence). The trim removed 2 bases at V and 8 bases at J, leaving 7 bases unmatched. PCR primers comprised 60 Vbeta and 13 Jbeta primers. Assay used: immunoSEQ multiplex PCR; TCRdb lists only in-frame clones, some missing. The listing records just over 40,000 clones. This receptor was obtained from a man younger than 40 in good health and CMV-seronegative. The chain uses TRBV19 and TRBJ1-2, with 8 bases aligning to TRBD1. The sequenced material came from PBMCs. CDR3 nucleotides: TGTGCCAGTAGTATAAACCAGGGGGCGCAAGGCTACACCTTC. This encodes CASSINQGAQGYTF.